Listed below are T cell receptor beta chains from one sample, sequenced in a study of T cells in Graves' hyperthyroidism and ophthalmopathy. TCRdb called the multiplex PCR reads again in MiXCR, with one record for every CDR3 protein. The top ten clones hold approximately 3.8% of a sample with about 620,000 distinct CDR3 sequences, about 17% of them seen once. The sequenced sample was blood. Receptor source: a young woman with Graves' hyperthyroidism. The CDR3 runs from the conserved cysteine through the conserved F or W. The D gene is left open where the match is weak. Not every row has a clone size; where given, it reads once, few, many or a size class.

V gene	D gene	J gene	clone size	CDR3 protein	CDR3 DNA
TRBV28	TRBD1	TRBJ2-7	few	CASSSPRTGREQYF	TGTGCCAGCAGTTCCCCTCGGACAGGGCGCGAGCAGTACTTC
TRBV7-9	TRBD2	TRBJ2-5	many	CASSLQTSAPETQYF	TGTGCCAGCAGCCTCCAGACTAGCGCCCCGGAGACCCAGTACTTC
TRBV28	-	TRBJ2-2	many	CASSLFGRTGELFF	TGTGCCAGCAGTTTATTCGGGCGCACCGGGGAGCTGTTTTTT
TRBV9	-	TRBJ1-5	few	CASSPTSGNQPQHF	TGTGCCAGCAGCCCGACCTCAGGAAATCAGCCCCAGCATTTT
TRBV6-1	TRBD1	TRBJ1-4	few	CASNTGQTVNEKLFF	TGTGCCAGCAACACGGGACAGACCGTTAATGAAAAACTGTTTTTT
TRBV6-1	-	TRBJ2-3	many	CASSVGLATYTDTQYF	TGTGCCAGCAGTGTGGGCCTAGCGACGTACACAGATACGCAGTATTTT
TRBV9	TRBD1	TRBJ1-2	-	CASRDGTGGGYTF	TGTGCCAGCAGGGATGGGACAGGGGGAGGCTACACCTTC
TRBV20-1	-	TRBJ2-7	few	CSANRRGTEDEQYF	TGCAGTGCTAACCGTAGAGGCACGGAGGACGAGCAGTACTTC
TRBV5-1	TRBD2	TRBJ2-7	-	CASSRFGTSGRYGQGEQYF	TGCGCCAGCAGCCGCTTTGGGACTAGCGGGAGATACGGCCAAGGGGAGCAGTACTTC
TRBV2	-	TRBJ2-2	many	CASRWGGNTGELFF	TGTGCCAGCAGGTGGGGTGGAAACACCGGGGAGCTGTTTTTT
TRBV5-6	-	TRBJ2-7	-	CASSFFTGSYEQYF	TGTGCCAGCAGCTTTTTTACAGGGAGCTACGAGCAGTACTTC
TRBV7-2	-	TRBJ2-7	many	CASSDKHFGFSYEQYF	TGTGCCAGCAGCGATAAACACTTTGGATTCTCCTACGAGCAGTACTTC
TRBV15	-	TRBJ2-5	many	CATSGGNQETQYF	TGTGCCACCAGCGGGGGAAACCAAGAGACCCAGTACTTC
TRBV20-1	TRBD1	TRBJ1-4	many	CSARDPRDSGEKLFF	TGCAGTGCTAGAGACCCCCGGGACAGTGGGGAAAAACTGTTTTTT
TRBV2	TRBD2	TRBJ2-5	few	CASSREGQETQYF	TGTGCCAGCAGCAGGGAGGGTCAAGAGACCCAGTACTTC
TRBV2	TRBD1	TRBJ1-2	many	CASSATGGYGYTF	TGTGCCAGCAGCGCCACAGGGGGATATGGCTACACCTTC
TRBV5-1	-	TRBJ2-7	many	CASSFSTVEPYEQYF	TGCGCCAGCAGCTTCTCGACAGTCGAGCCCTACGAGCAGTACTTC
TRBV29-1	TRBD2	TRBJ2-7	few	CSVQKLDGTSGTYEQYF	TGCAGCGTTCAAAAACTCGACGGGACTAGCGGCACCTACGAGCAGTACTTC
TRBV4-3	-	TRBJ2-7	few	CASSQARGVFDEQYF	TGCGCCAGCAGCCAAGCCCGAGGGGTTTTCGACGAGCAGTACTTC
TRBV7-4	-	TRBJ2-6	-	CVSSAVLGIIYSGANVLTF	TGTGTCAGCAGCGCCGTTCTTGGGATTATATACTCTGGGGCCAACGTCCTGACTTTC
TRBV7-2	-	TRBJ1-5	few	CASSQDRKYNQPQHF	TGTGCCAGCAGCCAAGATCGGAAATACAATCAGCCCCAGCATTTT
TRBV18	TRBD1	TRBJ2-5	-	CASSLSRGRVNAETQYF	TGTGCCAGCTCACTATCCAGGGGGCGAGTAAATGCAGAGACCCAGTACTTC
TRBV12-3/TRBV12-4	-	TRBJ2-5	many	CASSFERETQYF	TGTGCCAGCAGTTTTGAAAGGGAGACCCAGTACTTC